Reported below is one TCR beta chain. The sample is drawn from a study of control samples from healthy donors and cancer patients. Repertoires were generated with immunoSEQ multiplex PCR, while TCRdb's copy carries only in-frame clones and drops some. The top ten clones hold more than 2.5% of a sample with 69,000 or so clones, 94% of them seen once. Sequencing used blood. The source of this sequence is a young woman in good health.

As DNA, the CDR3 is TGTGCCAGCAGAAACAGGGGGCAGCGTTCACCCCTCCACTTT. Its translation is CASRNRGQRSPLHF. The genes are TRBV2 and TRBJ1-6, with TRBD1 identical over 9 bases. The CDR3 length is 14 residues. Germline CDR1 and CDR2: SNHLY and FYNNEI. The trim removed 6 bases at V and 9 bases at J, leaving 6 bases unmatched. Drawing the rest from reference TRBV2 and TRBJ1-6, the complete variable domain is EPEVTQTPSHQVTQMGQEVILRCVPISNHLYFYWYRQILGQKVEFLVSFYNNEISEKSEIFDDQFSVERPDGSNFTLKIRSTKLEDSAMYFCASRNRGQRSPLHFGNGTRLTVT.